The present entry profiles one TCR beta chain with its context. Its target antigen remains unknown. No quality values exist for individual bases; no much larger clone is one base distant. The data originate from a study of blood T cell repertoires in COVID-19 (dated by TCRdb to the early 2020s). Looking at the study overall: Samples from collaborators originated in the United States, Italy and Spain and spanned both the acute and convalescent phases of COVID-19. The material from the prospective study consisted of cDNA or gDNA derived from T cells, B-cell-depleted T cells, or PBMCs. Deeply sampled blood TCRbeta repertoires from subjects exposed to, actively infected with, or recovered from COVID-19 were included in the dataset. The repertoires were released in a freely available public database meant as a resource for research on the immune response to SARS-CoV-2. The samples were drawn from two sources: the first 160 participants of the ongoing ImmuneRACE study, and 950 to 1,500 subjects contributed by 6 global collaborators. A de-identified subject ID, COVID-19 status, age in years and sex were almost always included in the sample metadata. Where available, HLA class I and class II types were obtained from metadata supplied by the sample provider rather than from assay-based typing.

TCRbeta CDR3 regions were amplified from genomic DNA using the immunoSEQ Assay, a bias-controlled multiplex PCR. Per the source publication's procedure: Within the assay, amplification of reference gene primers was used to estimate how many nucleated cells each sample contained. To quantify the absolute abundance of each unique TCRbeta CDR3 rearrangement, sequence reads were collapsed and filtered. For each sample, productive Simpson clonality was calculated by taking the square root of Simpson's diversity index across productive rearrangements. Held by TCRdb, this immuneACCESS table contains in-frame sequences only and omits some clones. Under half of the omission traces to an unresolved V gene where checked; the cause of the rest is unknown. The V and J calls and clone size come from that table; D and trimming were worked out from the DNA. This sample has approximately 170,000 clones in its table, and more than 75% of those were observed once. Around 4.8% of the sample is in the top ten clones.

What the research found in general, with its limitations: The quantity of clinical and demographic metadata differed by source and by participant and was supplied without curation.

One collaborating source in Seattle enrolled patients during active infection and followed them longitudinally through the course of disease. Each collaborating institution followed its own protocols to collect whole blood in K2EDTA tubes. For TCRbeta analysis, collaborator samples were shipped as frozen whole blood, as isolated PBMCs, or as DNA extracted from either sample type. The CDR3 holds 14 amino acids from the cysteine to the phenylalanine. Only the CDR3 portion is preserved as DNA: 42 bases, with reading frame beginning at the first base. CDR1 and CDR2 are drawn from the germline V gene: SGHRS, YFSETQ. Deletion took 0 bases off V and 3 bases off J, with a span of 10 bases between the germline ends.

Sequencing used peripheral blood. The chain is made from TRBV5-1 and TRBJ2-7, with the identity of the D gene unclear. This receptor was taken from a man aged 18-30 years with COVID-19, enrolled during active disease. In nucleotides, the sequence is TGCGCCAGCAGCTTGGCCGGTGTCGGCTACGAGCAGTACTTC. This is translated as CASSLAGVGYEQYF.